The rows below give T cell receptor beta chains drawn from one sample of a study of blood T cell repertoires in COVID-19. TCRdb's table, derived via immunoSEQ multiplex PCR, lists solely in-frame clones and lacks some. This repertoire shows roughly 300,000 clones, roughly 90% found once; its top ten account for about 6%. Sequencing was performed on peripheral blood. The receptors originated from a man aged 18 to 30 who had recovered from COVID-19. Both conserved end residues are part of each CDR3. D genes are given only for firm matches. Where a row states a size, it is once, few, many or the class of an expanded clone; other rows omit it.

v_gene	j_gene	abundance	d_gene	CDR3nt	CDR3aa
TRBV7-3	TRBJ2-5	NA	NA	TGTGCCAGCAGCTTTGGGGCCGGGGAGACCCAGTACTTC	CASSFGAGETQYF
TRBV7-2	TRBJ2-1	NA	NA	TGTGCCAGCAGCGCGACGGGGATTGAGCAGTTCTTC	CASSATGIEQFF
TRBV18	TRBJ1-1	NA	NA	TGTGCCAGCTCACCACGGCAGGTTTACACTGAAGCTTTCTTT	CASSPRQVYTEAFF
TRBV5-4	TRBJ1-2	NA	TRBD1	TGTGCCAGCAGCGCGACCGGGACAGGGGGCGGGGGCTACACCTTC	CASSATGTGGGGYTF
TRBV5-6	TRBJ2-1	NA	NA	TGTGCCAGCAGCTTAGCGGGTACCTACAATGAGCAGTTCTTC	CASSLAGTYNEQFF
TRBV10-2	TRBJ1-1	NA	TRBD1	TGCGCCAGCAGTTCCACAGGGGGCACTGAAGCTTTCTTT	CASSSTGGTEAFF
TRBV11-2	TRBJ1-2	NA	NA	TGTGCCAGCAGCCAAGCTCCGGGAAACTATGGCTACACCTTC	CASSQAPGNYGYTF
TRBV5-4	TRBJ1-1	few	TRBD1	TGTGCCAGCAGGACAGGGGGGATCGCTGAAGCTTTCTTT	CASRTGGIAEAFF
TRBV10-3	TRBJ2-7	NA	NA	TGTGCCATCACCGAGGTAGAGAAAGGCTACGAGCAGTACTTC	CAITEVEKGYEQYF
TRBV4-3	TRBJ2-3	NA	NA	TGCGCCAGCAGCCAAGAGAGGGTGGGGTGGGATACGCAGTATTTT	CASSQERVGWDTQYF
TRBV20-1	TRBJ1-2	NA	NA	TGCAGTGGGGGGGACTATGGCTACACCTTC	CSGGDYGYTF
TRBV28	TRBJ2-7	NA	TRBD1	TGTGCCAGCAGTACAGGGGGCCGGGAGCAGTACTTC	CASSTGGREQYF
TRBV19	TRBJ1-1	NA	TRBD1	TGTGCCAGCCTCCCTCGGGACAGGGATGAGCCTGAAGCTTTCTTT	CASLPRDRDEPEAFF
TRBV27	TRBJ2-7	NA	NA	TGTGCCAGCAGTTTTGTTGGCAGGGGTTACGAGCAGTACTTC	CASSFVGRGYEQYF
TRBV7-9	TRBJ1-1	NA	NA	TGTGCCAGCAGCACAAACGGACTTGGGGCTGAAGCTTTCTTT	CASSTNGLGAEAFF
TRBV27	TRBJ2-3	once	NA	TGTGCCAGCAGTATCAGGGTTGGAACAGATACGCAGTATTTT	CASSIRVGTDTQYF
TRBV28	TRBJ2-7	NA	TRBD1	TGTGCCAGCAGTACGAGACAGGGCTCCTACGAGCAGTACTTC	CASSTRQGSYEQYF
TRBV5-6	TRBJ1-6	NA	NA	TGTGCCAGCAGCGTGGGCATCAGGCCTAATTCACCCCTCCACTTT	CASSVGIRPNSPLHF
TRBV2	TRBJ2-4	NA	NA	TGTGCCAGCAGTGAAACCGGAGGACTAGCCAAAAACATTCAGTACTTC	CASSETGGLAKNIQYF
TRBV4-1	TRBJ2-7	NA	TRBD2	TGCGCCAGCAGCCAAGGAGGACTAGCGGTTCCCTACGAGCAGTACTTC	CASSQGGLAVPYEQYF
TRBV7-3	TRBJ1-6	NA	NA	TGTGCCAGCAGCTCCGGACTTGAAGGTTCACCCCTCCACTTT	CASSSGLEGSPLHF
TRBV7-2	TRBJ1-2	NA	NA	TGTGCCAGCAGCTTAGAATCCAGCGATGGTGGCTACACCTTC	CASSLESSDGGYTF
TRBV20-1	TRBJ2-7	NA	NA	TGCAGTGCTATTCAGGGGTACGAGCAGTACTTC	CSAIQGYEQYF
TRBV15	TRBJ2-5	NA	NA	TGTGCCACCAGCAGAGATCTGGAGACCCAGTACTTC	CATSRDLETQYF
TRBV19	TRBJ2-2	NA	TRBD1	TGTGCCAGTACCGGCCCGGGACAGGGGGCTTCTACCGGGGAGCTGTTTTTT	CASTGPGQGASTGELFF
TRBV2	TRBJ2-3	NA	NA	TGTGCCAGCAGTGAAGGGGGCGCGGATACGCAGTATTTT	CASSEGGADTQYF
TRBV4-1	TRBJ2-1	NA	TRBD2	TGCGCCAGCAGCCAGGGAACTAGCGCCTCCTCCTACAATGAGCAGTTCTTC	CASSQGTSASSYNEQFF
TRBV12-3/TRBV12-4	TRBJ1-5	few	NA	TGTGCCAGCAGTTTGGGAGGGGAGCCCCAGCATTTT	CASSLGGEPQHF
TRBV6-6	TRBJ1-1	NA	TRBD1	TGTGCCAGCAGTTCCACGACAGGGATGAACACTGAAGCTTTCTTT	CASSSTTGMNTEAFF
TRBV18	TRBJ1-2	NA	NA	TGTGCCAGCTCACCACAAGGCAGGTCAGGGAATGACTATGGCTACACCTTC	CASSPQGRSGNDYGYTF
TRBV5-3	TRBJ1-2	NA	NA	TGTGCCAGAAGCCCCCGGGCCACGTCGGCTAGCTACGGCTACACCTTC	CARSPRATSASYGYTF
TRBV19	TRBJ2-1	NA	NA	TGTGCCAGTAGTATATCTAGGGGTCCCTACAATGAGCAGTTCTTC	CASSISRGPYNEQFF
TRBV19	TRBJ1-3	once	NA	TGTGCCAGTATGGGGAGTATGAAGAACACCATATATTTT	CASMGSMKNTIYF
TRBV11-2	TRBJ1-6	NA	NA	TGTGCCAGCAGCATTTCCCGGCAGGGCAGAAATTCACCCCTCCACTTT	CASSISRQGRNSPLHF
TRBV10-2	TRBJ2-3	NA	NA	TGCGCCAGCGCTCAGGAGGGCCCGACAGATACGCAGTATTTT	CASAQEGPTDTQYF
TRBV30	TRBJ1-2	NA	NA	TGTGCCTGGAGTGTACAGAGGACGGCCGGGGAGGGGGATGGCTACACCTTC	CAWSVQRTAGEGDGYTF
TRBV10-2	TRBJ1-6	NA	TRBD1	TGCGCCAGCTATGCCGGGACAGGGTATAATTCACCCCTCCACTTT	CASYAGTGYNSPLHF
TRBV18	TRBJ1-1	NA	TRBD1	TGTGCCAGCTCATCGACAGGGGGCACTGAAGCTTTCTTT	CASSSTGGTEAFF
TRBV5-5	TRBJ1-2	NA	TRBD1	TGTGCCAGCAGCATGGGACAGGGGTTTAACTATGGCTACACCTTC	CASSMGQGFNYGYTF
TRBV12-2	TRBJ2-3	NA	NA	TGTGCAAGTCGTTCCCACCGGGAGTCCCCTCCGGGGGTTTGGGATACGCAGTATTTT	CASRSHRESPPGVWDTQYF
TRBV7-7	TRBJ2-7	NA	TRBD1	TGTGCCAGCAGCCTAGGGACAGGGGGGTCCTACGAGCAGTACTTC	CASSLGTGGSYEQYF
TRBV5-6	TRBJ2-4	NA	NA	TGTGCCAGCAGCGTCAGCACAGAAAACATTCAGTACTTC	CASSVSTENIQYF
TRBV24-1	TRBJ2-7	NA	TRBD2	TGTGCCACCAGGGAGACTAGCGGCATCTACGAGCAGTACTTC	CATRETSGIYEQYF
TRBV19	TRBJ1-4	NA	NA	TGTGCCAGTAGTCTCCGGACAGCCTCTAATGAAAAACTGTTTTTT	CASSLRTASNEKLFF
TRBV7-9	TRBJ1-1	NA	NA	TGTGCCAGCAGCTTAGCCCCAGGCGCTCCGGCTGAAGCTTTCTTT	CASSLAPGAPAEAFF